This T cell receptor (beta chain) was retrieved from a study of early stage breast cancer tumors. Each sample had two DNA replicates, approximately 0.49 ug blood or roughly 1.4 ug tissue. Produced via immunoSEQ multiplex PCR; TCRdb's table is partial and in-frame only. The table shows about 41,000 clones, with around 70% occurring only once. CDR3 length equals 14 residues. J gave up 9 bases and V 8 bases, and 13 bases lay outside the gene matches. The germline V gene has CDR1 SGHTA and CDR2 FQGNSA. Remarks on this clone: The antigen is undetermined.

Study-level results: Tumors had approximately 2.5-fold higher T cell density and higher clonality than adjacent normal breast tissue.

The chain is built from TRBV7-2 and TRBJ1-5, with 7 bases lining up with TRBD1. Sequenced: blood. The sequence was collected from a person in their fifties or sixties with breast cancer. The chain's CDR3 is CASGVIQGRGPQHF. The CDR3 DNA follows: TGTGCCAGCGGCGTAATACAGGGGAGAGGGCCCCAGCATTTT.